Presented here are 24 T cell receptor beta chains from one specimen sequenced in a study of blood T cell repertoires in COVID-19 (dated by TCRdb to about 2020). The library came from the immunoSEQ multiplex PCR assay. The source is immuneACCESS, and TCRdb retained only in-frame sequences with V and J called. Part of the clones is not carried over; for the studies checked, unresolved V genes explain less than half of this, and the remainder is unexplained. A total of about 240,000 clones appear in this sample, 82% of them only once. The top ten constitute about an eighth of the sample. The sequenced sample was peripheral blood. The source is a woman in her sixties with active or convalescent COVID-19.

The chain uses TRBV5-5 and TRBJ1-6; D not resolved. Trimming stripped 2 bases from V and 1 base from J, with 7 bases between. CDR1 is SGHKS and CDR2 is YYEKEE in the germline V gene (reference sequence). CDR3 size: 15 residues. The chain's CDR3 is CASSFSDSYNSPLHF. In nucleotides, the CDR3 is TGTGCCAGCAGCTTTTCAGATTCCTATAATTCACCCCTCCACTTT.

In the case of this clone: Other DNA variants within this sample encode the same CDR3. This chain connects TRBV19 to TRBJ1-5; 8 bases line up with TRBD1. The CDR3 length is 14 residues. J lost 2 bases, V lost 7 bases, and 4 bases had no gene match. The germline gives CDR1 LNHDA, CDR2 SQIVND (reference sequence). The CDR3 coding sequence is TGTGCCAGTACAGGACAGGGCGGCAATCAGCCCCAGCATTTT. This translates into CASTGQGGNQPQHF.

In its sample, this clone was seen a few times. CDR3 protein: CASSVEDIHSYGYTF. CDR3 DNA sequence: TGTGCCAGCAGCGTAGAGGACATACACTCCTATGGCTACACCTTC. The rearrangement links TRBV9 to TRBJ1-2, with D tentatively TRBD1 (5 bases). Deletions cut 0 bases from V and 4 bases from J, with 13 bases between. Germline V CDR1 and CDR2: SGDLS, YYNGEE. The CDR3 has 15 amino acids.

This clone appeared a single time. J is TRBJ1-6 and V is TRBV9; the D gene is possibly TRBD1 (5 bases). The CDR3 is 16 amino acids. The V gene lost 0 bases and the J gene lost 10 bases, with 17 bases spanning the gap. Germline V gene sequence: CDR1 SGDLS, CDR2 YYNGEE. The CDR3 sequence is CASSVGQTLGGSPLHF. In DNA, the CDR3 is TGTGCCAGCAGCGTAGGCCAGACCCTTGGGGGGTCACCCCTCCACTTT.

The V call is TRBV2, the J call TRBJ2-3; 7 nucleotides line up with TRBD1. The CDR3 loop spans 16 amino acids. Germline trimming cut 7 bases from V and 3 bases from J; bases unmatched to any gene: 13. Per the germline V gene, CDR1 is SNHLY and CDR2 is FYNNEI. The CDR3: CASTSLRDRGTDTQYF. CDR3 sequence (DNA): TGTGCCAGCACTTCCCTCCGGGACAGAGGAACAGATACGCAGTATTTT.

This chain connects TRBV7-2 to TRBJ2-2; D is ambiguous. The germline V and J ends were trimmed by 4 bases and 0 bases, with 12 bases remaining between them. Germline loops: CDR1 SGHTA, CDR2 FQGNSA. This CDR3 is 16 amino acids long. The CDR3 DNA is TGTGCCAGCAGCTCTGGAGATAATGCGAACACCGGGGAGCTGTTTTTT. This sequence encodes CASSSGDNANTGELFF.

V is TRBV30 and J is TRBJ1-4; TRBD1 matches at 8 bases. CDR3 size: 12 residues. Germline lookup yields CDR1 GTSNPN and CDR2 SVGIG (reference sequence). In nucleotides, the CDR3 is TGTGGCCTAAGGCAGGGGGCTCAAAAACTGTTTTTT. Translating gives CGLRQGAQKLFF. The variable domain in full, with the rest retrieved from reference TRBV30 and TRBJ1-4, is SQTIHQWPATLVQPVGSPLSLECTVEGTSNPNLYWYRQAAGRGLQLLFYSVGIGQISSEVPQNLSASRPQDRQFILSSKKLLLSDSGFYLCGLRQGAQKLFFGSGTQLSVL.

The chain carries TRBV5-5 and TRBJ1-3; D ambiguous. CDR3 length equals 13 residues. With 6 bases removed from V and 2 bases from J, the gap between germline ends came to 9 bases. Germline V CDR1 and CDR2: SGHKS, YYEKEE (reference sequence). The CDR3 nucleotides read TGTGCCAGCACCCATCGGGCTGGAAACACCATATATTTT. Translation gives CASTHRAGNTIYF.

This chain uses TRBV5-6 with TRBJ1-1; 10 nucleotides match TRBD1. This CDR3 region has 16 residues. CDR1 and CDR2 (germline): SGHDT, YYEEEE. With V trimmed by 2 bases and J by 3 bases, 7 bases remained unmatched. CDR3 DNA sequence: TGTGCCAGCAGCTTAGACAGGGGGCTAGGGGACACTGAAGCTTTCTTT. Translating gives CASSLDRGLGDTEAFF.

This clone showed up just a few times. V is TRBV12-5 and J is TRBJ2-1; TRBD2 matches at 12 bases. CDR3 length: 18 residues. In germline, CDR1 is LGHNT, CDR2 FRNRAP. Germline trimming cut 2 bases from V and 6 bases from J; bases unmatched to any gene: 11. The CDR3 coding sequence is TGTGCTAGTGGTTTGAAAACACTAGCGGGGGGACCCCCCAATGAGCAGTTCTTC. Translating it yields CASGLKTLAGGPPNEQFF.

The chain uses TRBV9 and TRBJ2-5; TRBD2 aligns across 15 bases. The germline gives CDR1 SGDLS, CDR2 YYNGEE. Trimming at V came to 0 bases and at J to 2 bases, leaving 2 bases not matched to a gene. CDR3 size: 17 residues. This CDR3 is CASSVGTSGRGQETQYF. The CDR3, as DNA: TGTGCCAGCAGCGTAGGGACTAGCGGGAGGGGACAAGAGACCCAGTACTTC.

The chain has TRBV25-1 and TRBJ2-2; D possibly corresponds to TRBD1 (5 bases). V dropped 4 bases and J dropped 1 base, with 7 bases sitting between them. The CDR3 extends over 14 amino acids. Looked up from germline, CDR1 is MGHDK and CDR2 is SYGVNS. CDR3 bases: TGTGCCAGCAGTGCGCAGGGGAACACCGGGGAGCTGTTTTTT. Its translation: CASSAQGNTGELFF.

The chain employs TRBV6-6 and TRBJ1-2; 7 bases line up with TRBD1. The CDR3 consists of 14 residues. The trim removed 5 bases at V and 3 bases at J, leaving 6 bases unmatched. The germline gives CDR1 MNHNY, CDR2 SVGAGI (reference sequence). The CDR3 DNA follows: TGTGCCAGCAGTCGACAGGGCCCGGACTATGGCTACACCTTC. Its protein product is CASSRQGPDYGYTF.

The chain has TRBV19 and TRBJ2-2, with 10 bases that match TRBD1. CDR3 length equals 15 residues. Germline V gene data show CDR1 as LNHDA and CDR2 as SQIVND (reference sequence). The V and J ends lost 6 bases and 1 base, in that order; junction bases with no gene match: 2. The CDR3: CASSRTGGNTGELFF. The CDR3 bases are TGTGCCAGTAGCCGGACAGGGGGGAACACCGGGGAGCTGTTTTTT.

With regard to this clone: The sample has other DNA sequences that encode this CDR3 too. The rearrangement joins TRBV7-9 to TRBJ2-7; no clear D. Germline CDR1 is SEHNR and CDR2 is FQNEAQ (reference sequence). The V end lost 1 base, the J end lost 3 bases, and 4 bases lay between the germline ends. This CDR3 region has 12 residues. The CDR3 sequence: CASSLDYYEQYF. CDR3 DNA sequence: TGTGCCAGCAGCTTAGACTACTACGAGCAGTACTTC. The entire variable domain, with the rest obtained from reference TRBV7-9 and TRBJ2-7, is as follows: DTGVSQNPRHKITKRGQNVTFRCDPISEHNRLYWYRQTLGQGPEFLTYFQNEAQLEKSRLLSDRFSAERPKGSFSTLEIQRTEQGDSAMYLCASSLDYYEQYFGPGTRLTVT.

The chain has TRBV5-1 and TRBJ1-5; D is undetermined. V shed 0 bases and J shed 3 bases, with 7 bases lying between them. Germline V gene sequence: CDR1 SGHRS, CDR2 YFSETQ. The CDR3 is 14 amino acids. The CDR3 protein is CASSLGGNNQPQHF. DNA of the CDR3: TGCGCCAGCAGCTTGGGCGGGAACAATCAGCCCCAGCATTTT.

Comments on this clone: The identical CDR3 is also encoded by other nucleotide sequences in the sample. The chain is built from TRBV30 and TRBJ1-1; D uncertain. The CDR3 has 13 residues. Germline V gene data show CDR1 as GTSNPN and CDR2 as SVGIG (reference sequence). The ends were cut back, 3 bases at V and 0 bases at J, with 8 bases in the middle. CDR3 sequence: CAWRTAMNTEAFF. The CDR3 region has the DNA TGTGCCTGGAGAACAGCAATGAACACTGAAGCTTTCTTT.

The chain is built from TRBV1 and TRBJ1-5. TRBV1 is described as a pseudogene. There are 20 residues in the CDR3. CDR3 loop: CTSSQGLITWERDSNQPQHF. The CDR3 DNA is TGCACCAGCAGCCAAGGGTTGATAACGTGGGAGCGCGATAGCAATCAGCCCCAGCATTTT.

The V gene is TRBV20-1, the J gene TRBJ1-5, with D unresolved. Germline V gene sequence: CDR1 DFQATT, CDR2 SNEGSKA (reference sequence). This CDR3 has 9 residues. The CDR3 region has the DNA TGCGGCTCAGGTGAGCCCCAGCATTTT. This codes for CGSGEPQHF.

The gene calls are TRBV29-1 and TRBJ2-1; TRBD2 aligns across 8 bases. Trimming cost V 8 bases and J 2 bases; bases outside gene matches: 8. CDR3 size: 14 residues. Germline loops: CDR1 SQVTM, CDR2 ANQGSEA. The CDR3 protein is CSHTSGGAYNEQFF. CDR3 in DNA: TGCAGCCATACGTCCGGGGGGGCCTACAATGAGCAGTTCTTC.

The table lists this clone with a count of one. The chain joins TRBV2 to TRBJ1-3, with a weak D call TRBD1 (6 bases). The CDR3 is 13 residues long. Germline V gene sequence: CDR1 SNHLY, CDR2 FYNNEI. V was pared by 8 bases and J by 3 bases, with 11 bases between. The CDR3 nucleotides are TGTGCCAGCCAAGGGGGAAATGGAAACACCATATATTTT. Translating it yields CASQGGNGNTIYF.

The rearrangement links TRBV6-2 or TRBV6-3 to TRBJ2-6; TRBD1 aligns across 11 bases. V shed 4 bases, J shed 2 bases, and the junction held 10 bases outside the gene matches. Germline lookup yields CDR1 MNHEY and CDR2 SVGEGT. This CDR3 spans 19 amino acids. The CDR3, as DNA: TGTGCCAGCAGTTTCTATGCCGGACAGGGGGCGGCTGGGGCCAACGTCCTGACTTTC. It encodes CASSFYAGQGAAGANVLTF.

V gene TRBV3-1 (or the pseudogene TRBV3-2) combines with J gene TRBJ2-1, with a weak D call TRBD2 (7 bases). This CDR3 is built from 14 residues. The germline CDR1 and CDR2 sequences are LGHDT and YNNKEL (reference sequence). V was trimmed by 2 bases and J by 8 bases, leaving 13 bases between them. The CDR3 here is CASSQPGGADEQFF. DNA of the CDR3: TGTGCCAGCAGCCAACCTGGGGGGGCCGATGAGCAGTTCTTC.

The rearrangement uses TRBV5-1 and TRBJ1-4; D remains unclear. Germline CDR1 and CDR2: SGHRS and YFSETQ. CDR3 length equals 14 residues. Trimming removed 5 bases at V and 8 bases at J, with 16 bases between. The CDR3 sequence: CASRTRPGEEKLFF. CDR3 in DNA: TGCGCCAGCAGGACCCGCCCGGGAGAGGAAAAACTGTTTTTT. The full variable domain, its missing parts supplied by reference TRBV5-1 and TRBJ1-4, is KAGVTQTPRYLIKTRGQQVTLSCSPISGHRSVSWYQQTPGQGLQFLFEYFSETQRNKGNFPGRFSGRQFSNSRSEMNVSTLELGDSALYLCASRTRPGEEKLFFGSGTQLSVL.